These 19 T cell receptor beta chains share one sample of origin, sequenced in a study of T cells in Graves' hyperthyroidism and ophthalmopathy. TCR beta CDR3 region amplification was performed from RNA transcripts. The study used the HTBI primer set for a first-round RT-PCR of the TCR CDR3. TCRdb ran MiXCR on the multiplex PCR reads and lists one entry per CDR3 protein. The sample records around 520,000 distinct CDR3 sequences, about 24% being singletons. The material sequenced was blood. Every receptor here comes from a woman in her 30s with Graves' ophthalmopathy.

This clonotype has at least ten counts. The CDR3 protein is CASSPRGFYGYTF. The CDR3 DNA reads as TGTGCCAGCAGTCCACGGGGGTTCTATGGCTACACCTTC. V is TRBV27 and J is TRBJ1-2, with D perhaps TRBD1 (5 bases). Per the germline V gene, CDR1 is MNHEY and CDR2 is SMNVEV (reference sequence). V dropped 5 bases and J dropped 4 bases, with 11 bases sitting between them. This CDR3 is 13 amino acids long.

This clonotype was picked up many times. The rearrangement links TRBV10-3 to TRBJ2-7; D is uncertain. CDR3 length: 14 residues. Trimming cost V 3 bases and J 0 bases, with 9 bases left between them. Germline CDR1 ENHRY, CDR2 SYGVKD. The CDR3, as DNA: TGTGCCATCAGTGAAATCCCGAGCTCCTACGAGCAGTACTTC. It translates to CAISEIPSSYEQYF.

Ten or more counts support this clonotype. The chain uses TRBV19 and TRBJ2-7, with 10 nucleotides matching TRBD1. Germline CDR1 is LNHDA and CDR2 is SQIVND (reference sequence). Unmatched junction bases numbered 5, after V lost 4 bases and J lost 5 bases. CDR3 size: 14 residues. The CDR3 DNA reads TGTGCCAGTAGTAAGGGACAGGGGACTGACGAGCAGTACTTC. Translating gives CASSKGQGTDEQYF.

This clonotype was recorded many times. V usage is TRBV7-9 and J usage is TRBJ2-7; D is ambiguous. Germline V gives CDR1 SEHNR, CDR2 FQNEAQ (reference sequence). The germline V and J ends were trimmed by 1 base and 3 bases, with 13 bases remaining between them. CDR3 length equals 15 residues. CDR3: CASSLGAASSYEQYF. In nucleotides, the CDR3 is TGTGCCAGCAGCTTAGGCGCTGCCAGCAGCTACGAGCAGTACTTC.

This clonotype was seen a handful of times. The chain has TRBV30 and TRBJ1-2, with a tentative D call TRBD1 (5 bases). Germline V gives CDR1 GTSNPN, CDR2 SVGIG (reference sequence). This CDR3 is 13 amino acids long. Deletions cut 4 bases from V and 7 bases from J, with 16 bases between. The CDR3 DNA follows: TGTGCCTGGACAGGGACGGGAAGGGGTGGCTACACCTTC. It is translated as CAWTGTGRGGYTF.

This clonotype was observed at least ten times. The chain couples TRBV19 to TRBJ1-1; the D gene is possibly TRBD1 (6 bases). Trimming removed 7 bases from V and 4 bases from J, with 22 bases in between. Looked up from germline, CDR1 is LNHDA and CDR2 is SQIVND (reference sequence). The CDR3 runs 16 residues. This CDR3 is CASIPRSLGAPTEAFF. The CDR3 nucleotides read TGTGCCAGTATTCCCCGGTCCTTGGGGGCCCCCACTGAAGCTTTCTTT.

Comment on this clonotype: A single base separates this from a much larger clone, so it may be a read error. Since no conserved phenylalanine or tryptophan closes the CDR3, a read error is the likely cause. The chain recombines TRBV14 with TRBJ2-2; D is uncertain. The CDR3 is 11 amino acids. Germline V lookup: CDR1 SGHDN, CDR2 FVKESK. Trimming removed 2 bases at V and 6 bases at J, with 1 base between. Written as DNA, the CDR3 is TGTGCCAGCAGCCAATCCGGGGAGCTGTTTCTT. Translation: CASSQSGELFL.

This clonotype showed up many times. The V and J genes are TRBV28 and TRBJ2-7, with D unclear. Trimming shortened V by 2 bases and J by 2 bases, and 7 bases separated the two germline ends. This CDR3 is built from 13 residues. The germline V gene encodes CDR1 MDHEN and CDR2 SYDVKM. CDR3 amino acids: CASSLDEAYEQYF. In DNA, the CDR3 is TGTGCCAGCAGTTTAGATGAGGCCTACGAGCAGTACTTC.

In its sample, this clonotype was seen many times. This chain uses TRBV20-1 with TRBJ2-7, with 9 bases lining up with TRBD1. J was trimmed by 2 bases and V by 5 bases; bases with no gene match: 13. The germline V gene encodes CDR1 DFQATT and CDR2 SNEGSKA (reference sequence). This CDR3 is built from 16 residues. Written as DNA, the CDR3 is TGCAGTGCTCTAGATCCGGGACAGGGTAATCCCTACGAGCAGTACTTC. It specifies CSALDPGQGNPYEQYF.

This clonotype was counted ten times or more. The J gene is TRBJ1-5, the V gene TRBV20-1; D is undetermined. V lost 0 bases to trimming and J lost 3 bases, with 12 bases between them. Germline V gene sequence: CDR1 DFQATT, CDR2 SNEGSKA (reference sequence). CDR3 size: 15 residues. In nucleotides, the CDR3 is TGCAGTGCTAGAGACAGTTTACGCCCCAATCAGCCCCAGCATTTT. This gives the protein CSARDSLRPNQPQHF.

J is TRBJ1-1 and V is TRBV28; D is unresolved. V lost 7 bases and J 7 bases, leaving 16 bases between the germline ends. The length of the CDR3 is 13 residues. CDR1 is MDHEN and CDR2 is SYDVKM in the germline V gene. In DNA form, the CDR3 reads TGTGCCAGCATCCCTAGGGTCGCAGATGAAGCTTTCTTT. Protein sequence: CASIPRVADEAFF.

The chain combines TRBV6-1 with TRBJ2-4; D is unresolved. Germline CDR1 MNHNS, CDR2 SASEGT. V lost 6 bases to trimming and J lost 0 bases, with 12 bases between them. The CDR3 extends over 15 amino acids. The CDR3: CASRRDFLAKNIQYF. DNA for the CDR3: TGTGCCAGCAGAAGGGATTTTCTAGCCAAAAACATTCAGTACTTC.

This clonotype was counted at least ten times. The chain joins TRBV10-3 to TRBJ1-1; 10 bases match TRBD1. Germline V gives CDR1 ENHRY, CDR2 SYGVKD. This CDR3 comprises 18 residues. The trim removed 5 bases at V and 1 base at J, leaving 13 bases unmatched. CDR3 in amino acids: CAISRYSGTGAANTEAFF. The CDR3 nucleotides read TGTGCCATCAGTAGATACTCCGGGACAGGGGCAGCGAACACTGAAGCTTTCTTT.

This clonotype has at least ten counts. The CDR3 sequence is CASSIQQGNQPQHF. The CDR3 bases are TGTGCCAGCAGTATTCAACAGGGCAATCAGCCCCAGCATTTT. The chain has TRBV12-3 or TRBV12-4 and TRBJ1-5; D is possibly TRBD1 (5 bases). The V end was cut by 5 bases, the J end by 2 bases, with 10 bases between. This CDR3 region has 14 residues.

For this clonotype: One end of the junction does not line up with germline, which may come from a read error. DNA for the CDR3: TGTGCTAGCAGCTTGTGGAGGGAAGAGACCCAGTACTTC. It codes for CASSLWREETQYF. The rearrangement joins TRBV7-7 to TRBJ2-5, with D perhaps TRBD2 (6 bases). Germline-derived CDR1 and CDR2 are SSHAT and FNYEAQ (reference sequence). The CDR3 has 13 amino acids. Drawing the rest from reference TRBV7-7 and TRBJ2-5, the complete variable domain is GAGVSQSPRYKVTKRGQDVTLRCDPISSHATLYWYQQALGQGPEFLTYFNYEAQPDKSGLPSDRFSAERPEGSISTLTIQRTEQRDSAMYRCASSLWREETQYFGPGTRLLVL.

This clonotype has only a few counts. The chain employs TRBV20-1 and TRBJ2-2, with 8 bases fitting TRBD1. The CDR3 extends over 17 amino acids. Germline CDR1 and CDR2: DFQATT and SNEGSKA (reference sequence). V lost 2 bases to trimming and J lost 3 bases; unmatched junction nucleotides: 11. Here the CDR3 reads CSARTPLDRVYTGELFF. As DNA, the CDR3 is TGCAGTGCTAGAACTCCTTTGGACAGGGTCTACACCGGGGAGCTGTTTTTT.

This clonotype was seen ten or more times. The genes are TRBV7-9 and TRBJ1-1, with 7 bases fitting TRBD1. The CDR3 consists of 13 residues. Per the germline V gene, CDR1 is SEHNR and CDR2 is FQNEAQ (reference sequence). Unmatched junction bases numbered 4, after V lost 7 bases and J lost 2 bases. Here the CDR3 DNA reads TGTGCCAGCAACGCAGGGGGAAACACTGAAGCTTTCTTT. This codes for CASNAGGNTEAFF.

Many counts were recorded for this clonotype. The rearrangement joins TRBV28 to TRBJ2-7; D is uncertain. Deletions cut 7 bases from V and 4 bases from J, with 11 bases between. The CDR3 has 12 amino acids. Germline CDR1 MDHEN, CDR2 SYDVKM. The CDR3 nucleotides read TGTGCCAGCACCCCAGATAATTACGAGCAGTACTTC. This codes for CASTPDNYEQYF.

This clonotype came up many times. V and J are TRBV29-1 and TRBJ1-3; perhaps TRBD1 as D (5 bases). This CDR3 has 14 residues. Germline V gene lookup returns CDR1 SQVTM and CDR2 ANQGSEA. V was clipped by 6 bases and J by 1 base, with 13 bases between them. CDR3 in amino acids: CSVKTEGSGNTIYF. CDR3 in DNA: TGCAGCGTGAAGACGGAGGGGTCTGGAAACACCATATATTTT.